The 25 T cell receptor beta chains listed next were all sequenced from one sample in a study of blood T cell repertoires in COVID-19. The repertoire was sequenced with immunoSEQ multiplex PCR; TCRdb's copy has only in-frame clones and lacks some. This table has about 42,000 clones, 80% to 90% appearing once. Sequencing was carried out using peripheral blood. The origin of the receptors is a man aged 30 to 39 with active or convalescent COVID-19.

V is TRBV9 and J is TRBJ1-2, with D tentatively TRBD1 (5 bases). The length of the CDR3 is 15 residues. Trimming stripped 0 bases from V and 5 bases from J, with 14 bases between. The germline CDR1 and CDR2 sequences are SGDLS and YYNGEE. The CDR3 is CASSVEPGPPYGYTF. DNA for the CDR3: TGTGCCAGCAGCGTAGAACCAGGGCCCCCATATGGCTACACCTTC.

The J gene is TRBJ1-4, the V gene TRBV11-2; 7 positions agree with TRBD1. V gave up 5 bases and J gave up 8 bases; unmatched junction bases: 8. The V gene's germline CDR1 is SGHAT and CDR2 FQNNGV. The CDR3 sequence is 14 residues long. CDR3 residues: CASSPRDSREKLFF. DNA of the CDR3: TGTGCCAGCAGCCCAAGGGACAGTAGGGAAAAACTGTTTTTT.

The CDR3 region has the DNA TGTGCCAGTAATACAGGGCCTAATGAAAAACTGTTTTTT. This gives the protein CASNTGPNEKLFF. The V and J genes are TRBV19 and TRBJ1-4, with D perhaps TRBD1 (6 bases). V was pared by 7 bases and J by 3 bases, with 9 bases between. Germline lookup yields CDR1 LNHDA and CDR2 SQIVND (reference sequence). The CDR3 has 13 amino acids.

The rearrangement links TRBV27 to TRBJ2-3; TRBD2 matches 9 bases. V lost 4 bases to trimming and J lost 0 bases; unmatched junction nucleotides: 14. In germline, CDR1 is MNHEY, CDR2 SMNVEV (reference sequence). The CDR3 is made up of 19 amino acids. As DNA, the CDR3 is TGTGCCAGCAGTTCACGAAATTTAGCGGGAGCGACTAGCACAGATACGCAGTATTTT. Amino acids: CASSSRNLAGATSTDTQYF.

This clone appeared a single time. This chain uses TRBV18 with TRBJ2-5; 8 bases line up with TRBD2. TRBJ2-7 matches the DNA end more closely, so the J call is doubtful. This CDR3 is 13 amino acids long. Germline CDR1 and CDR2: KGHSH and LQKENI. CDR3 loop: CASDTGGRYEQYF. The CDR3 DNA sequence: TGTGCCAGCGACACGGGGGGGCGGTACGAGCAGTACTTC.

The rearrangement joins TRBV18 to TRBJ1-1; D is unclear. The CDR3 has 15 residues. Looked up from germline, CDR1 is KGHSH and CDR2 is LQKENI. The V end was cut by 1 base, the J end by 5 bases, with 14 bases between. In DNA, the CDR3 is TGTGCCAGCTCACCACGCGAAAGGGAGAGGACTGAAGCTTTCTTT. It is translated as CASSPRERERTEAFF.

The chain has TRBV11-2 and TRBJ1-2, with 7 bases identical to TRBD1. Unmatched junction bases numbered 9, after V lost 5 bases and J lost 0 bases. The length of the CDR3 is 16 residues. Germline CDR1 and CDR2: SGHAT and FQNNGV. The CDR3 sequence is CASSPGTALTNYGYTF. In DNA form, the CDR3 reads TGTGCCAGCAGCCCCGGGACAGCTCTTACTAACTATGGCTACACCTTC.

CDR3 nucleotides: TGTGCCACCAGTGATCCCGGACAGCTACAAGAGACCCAGTACTTC. Its translation: CATSDPGQLQETQYF. This chain connects TRBV24-1 to TRBJ2-5, with a tentative D call TRBD1 (6 bases). The ends were cut back, 3 bases at V and 2 bases at J, with 12 bases in the middle. There are 15 residues in the CDR3. CDR1 is KGHDR and CDR2 is SFDVKD in the germline V gene.

The chain links TRBV7-6 to TRBJ2-3; TRBD2 aligns across 11 bases. Germline loops: CDR1 SGHVS, CDR2 FNYEAQ. Trimming removed 6 bases from V and 6 bases from J; junction bases left unmatched: 8. The CDR3 length is 15 residues. Here the CDR3 reads CASSLLAGVEDTQYF. The DNA of the CDR3 is TGTGCCAGCAGTTTACTAGCGGGAGTAGAGGATACGCAGTATTTT. Full variable domain (missing parts from reference TRBV7-6 and TRBJ2-3): GAGVSQSPRYKVTKRGQDVALRCDPISGHVSLYWYRQALGQGPEFLTYFNYEAQQDKSGLPNDRFSAERPEGSISTLTIQRTEQRDSAMYRCASSLLAGVEDTQYFGPGTRLTVL.

The rearrangement links TRBV3-1 (or the pseudogene TRBV3-2) to TRBJ2-7; D is ambiguous. The CDR3 totals 16 residues. Germline V gene sequence: CDR1 LGHDT, CDR2 YNNKEL (reference sequence). V lost 0 bases to trimming and J lost 0 bases, with 12 bases between them. In DNA, the CDR3 is TGTGCCAGCAGCCAAGAAAGGCTAGGCCGCTCCTACGAGCAGTACGTC. It yields the protein CASSQERLGRSYEQYV.

J is TRBJ1-4 and V is TRBV7-2, with 8 bases that match TRBD1. The CDR3 is 14 amino acids. The V gene end was trimmed by 5 bases and the J gene end by 10 bases; junction bases not matched to a gene: 9. CDR1 is SGHTA, CDR2 FQGNSA, per germline. CDR3 nucleotide sequence: TGTGCCAGCAGCGTACAGGGGGTAGTAGGAAAACTGTTTTTT. Protein product: CASSVQGVVGKLFF. The variable domain in full, completed from reference TRBV7-2 and TRBJ1-4, reads GAGVSQSPSNKVTEKGKDVELRCDPISGHTALYWYRQSLGQGLEFLIYFQGNSAPDKSGLPSDRFSAERTGGSVSTLTIQRTQQEDSAVYLCASSVQGVVGKLFFGSGTQLSVL.

This chain links TRBV24-1 with TRBJ2-7, with D hard to call. The CDR3 loop spans 9 amino acids. CDR1 and CDR2 (germline): KGHDR, SFDVKD. V gave up 9 bases and J gave up 4 bases, with 3 bases separating them. The CDR3 bases are TGTGCCACCCCGTACGAGCAGTACGTC. Residues: CATPYEQYV.

The chain has TRBV11-2 and TRBJ1-4; 9 nucleotides agree with TRBD1. Trimming cost V 2 bases and J 8 bases; bases outside gene matches: 3. The CDR3 is 14 residues long. In germline, CDR1 is SGHAT, CDR2 FQNNGV. The CDR3 DNA reads TGTGCCAGCAGCTTAAGAGGGACAGGGGAAAAACTGTTTTTT. Its translation is CASSLRGTGEKLFF.

Relative to its sample, this clone is medium-sized (0.01 to 0.1%). This rearrangement joins TRBV3-1 (or the pseudogene TRBV3-2) to TRBJ1-5, with D tentatively TRBD1 (5 bases). Trimming left V 4 bases short and J 1 base short, with 5 bases between. CDR1 and CDR2 (germline): LGHDT, YNNKEL (reference sequence). This CDR3 comprises 13 residues. The DNA of the CDR3 is TGTGCCAGCAGCCGACAGAGCAATCAGCCCCAGCATTTT. This sequence encodes CASSRQSNQPQHF.

The V gene is TRBV9, the J gene TRBJ2-2; 8 nucleotides line up with TRBD2. The CDR3 is 19 amino acids. From germline, CDR1 is SGDLS and CDR2 YYNGEE. V shed 3 bases and J 4 bases; nucleotides not matched to a gene: 17. CDR3 coding DNA: TGTGCCAGCAGCGATACGACAGTGTGGGTAGCGGGATTCACCGGGGAGCTGTTTTTT. Amino acid sequence: CASSDTTVWVAGFTGELFF. Drawing the rest from reference TRBV9 and TRBJ2-2, the complete variable domain is DSGVTQTPKHLITATGQRVTLRCSPRSGDLSVYWYQQSLDQGLQFLIQYYNGEERAKGNILERFSAQQFPDLHSELNLSSLELGDSALYFCASSDTTVWVAGFTGELFFGEGSRLTVL.

The rearrangement joins TRBV19 to TRBJ2-4; a weak D match, TRBD2 (5 bases). This CDR3 is 17 amino acids long. V lost 3 bases and J lost 0, with 15 bases in between. Germline V gene lookup returns CDR1 LNHDA and CDR2 SQIVND (reference sequence). CDR3 nucleotides: TGTGCCAGTAGTATGGCCTGGGGAGCTCTAGCCAAAAACATTCAGTACTTC. Its translation is CASSMAWGALAKNIQYF.

V and J are TRBV7-9 and TRBJ2-7, with 11 positions matching TRBD1. The CDR3 length is 16 residues. CDR1 and CDR2 (germline): SEHNR, FQNEAQ (reference sequence). The V segment lost 5 bases and the J segment 4 bases; nucleotides outside the gene matches: 10. For the CDR3, the DNA is TGTGCCAGCAGCGCGCGGACAGGGGGCGCCGAATACGAGCAGTACTTC. This encodes CASSARTGGAEYEQYF.

This chain uses TRBV7-3 with TRBJ1-1; D perhaps matches TRBD1 (5 bases). The CDR3 is 16 residues long. V dropped 1 base and J dropped 5 bases, with 17 bases sitting between them. The germline gives CDR1 SGHTA, CDR2 FQGTGA. The CDR3 loop is CASSLMGPGVETEAFF. CDR3 DNA: TGTGCCAGCAGCTTAATGGGTCCGGGGGTGGAAACTGAAGCTTTCTTT.

The chain uses TRBV4-2 and TRBJ2-2, with 8 bases identical to TRBD2. Germline V gene data show CDR1 as LGHNA and CDR2 as YNFKEQ. J was trimmed by 4 bases and V by 0 bases; bases with no gene match: 10. CDR3 size: 18 residues. CDR3: CASSQESEGLEPTGELFF. CDR3 DNA sequence: TGTGCCAGCAGCCAAGAATCGGAGGGACTAGAGCCCACCGGGGAGCTGTTTTTT.

This clone was counted only a few times. The chain links TRBV5-4 to TRBJ2-3; 8 nucleotides align to TRBD2. Germline loops: CDR1 SGHNT, CDR2 YYREEE (reference sequence). The CDR3 covers 16 residues. V was clipped by 4 bases and J by 4 bases; unmatched bases: 11. CDR3 loop: CASSVGAGVGSDTQYF. CDR3 DNA: TGTGCCAGCAGCGTCGGAGCGGGAGTTGGGTCAGATACGCAGTATTTT.

The chain combines TRBV10-1 with TRBJ2-7; D perhaps matches TRBD2 (6 bases). CDR1 is WNHNN and CDR2 is SYGVQD in the germline V gene (reference sequence). This CDR3 contains 14 residues. V lost 5 bases and J lost 2, with 13 bases in between. DNA of the CDR3: TGCGCCAGCAGTTCCGGGACGGGAGCCTACGAGCAGTACTTC. Translated, it gives CASSSGTGAYEQYF.

CDR3 sequence (DNA): TGCGCCAGCAGCTTGGAGATGGGGGAGGGCACTGAAGCTTTCTTT. Its protein product is CASSLEMGEGTEAFF. The V and J genes are TRBV5-1 and TRBJ1-1; D is possibly TRBD1 (5 bases). The CDR3 sequence is 15 residues long. The V end was cut by 0 bases, the J end by 4 bases, with 13 bases between. Germline V gene sequence: CDR1 SGHRS, CDR2 YFSETQ.

This clone was seen once. V and J are TRBV11-2 and TRBJ1-2, with D unclear. Germline CDR1 is SGHAT and CDR2 is FQNNGV. The V gene lost 5 bases and the J gene lost 4 bases, with 14 bases spanning the gap. The CDR3 length is 14 residues. For the CDR3, the DNA is TGTGCCAGCAGCCTGGCAGGTGTTGGCTATGGCTACACCTTC. It is translated as CASSLAGVGYGYTF.

V and J are TRBV7-9 and TRBJ2-3; no definite D call. Germline V gene sequence: CDR1 SEHNR, CDR2 FQNEAQ (reference sequence). Between the trimmed V and J ends, which lost 4 bases and 4 bases, there was a span of 9 bases. The CDR3 runs to 13 residues. The CDR3 spells CASSSTSPDTQYF. The CDR3, as DNA: TGTGCCAGCAGCTCAACTTCCCCAGATACGCAGTATTTT. Full variable domain (outside the CDR3, taken from reference TRBV7-9 and TRBJ2-3): DTGVSQNPRHKITKRGQNVTFRCDPISEHNRLYWYRQTLGQGPEFLTYFQNEAQLEKSRLLSDRFSAERPKGSFSTLEIQRTEQGDSAMYLCASSSTSPDTQYFGPGTRLTVL.

This clone was picked up one time. The V and J genes are TRBV15 and TRBJ2-1, with 7 bases matching TRBD1. The CDR3 is 15 residues long. Germline CDR1 LNHNV, CDR2 YYDKDF (reference sequence). V was clipped by 5 bases and J by 1 base; unmatched bases: 5. The CDR3: CATSGRDSSYNEQFF. For the CDR3, the DNA is TGTGCCACCAGCGGTCGGGACAGTTCCTACAATGAGCAGTTCTTC.